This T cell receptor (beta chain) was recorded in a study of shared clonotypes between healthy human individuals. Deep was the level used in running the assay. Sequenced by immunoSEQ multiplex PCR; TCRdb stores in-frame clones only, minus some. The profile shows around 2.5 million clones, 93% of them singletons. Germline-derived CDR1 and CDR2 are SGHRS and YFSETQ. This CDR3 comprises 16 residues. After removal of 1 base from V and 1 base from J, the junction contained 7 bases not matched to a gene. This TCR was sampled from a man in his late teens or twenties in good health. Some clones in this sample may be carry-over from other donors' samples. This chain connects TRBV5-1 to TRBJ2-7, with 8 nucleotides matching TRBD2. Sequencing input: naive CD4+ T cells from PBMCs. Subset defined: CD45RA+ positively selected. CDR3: CASSLTSGSSSYEQYF. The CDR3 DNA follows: TGCGCCAGCAGCTTGACCAGCGGGAGTTCTTCCTACGAGCAGTACTTC.